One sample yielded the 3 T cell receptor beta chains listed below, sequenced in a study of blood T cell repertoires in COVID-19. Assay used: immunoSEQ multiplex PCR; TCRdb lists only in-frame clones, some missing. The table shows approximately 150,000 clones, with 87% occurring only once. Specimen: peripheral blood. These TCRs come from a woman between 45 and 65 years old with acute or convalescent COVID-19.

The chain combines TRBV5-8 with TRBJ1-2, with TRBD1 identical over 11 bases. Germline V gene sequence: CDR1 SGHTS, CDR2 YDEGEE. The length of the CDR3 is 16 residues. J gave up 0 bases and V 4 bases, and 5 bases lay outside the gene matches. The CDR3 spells CASSGPGQGANYGYTF. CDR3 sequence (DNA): TGTGCCAGCAGCGGGCCGGGACAGGGGGCTAACTATGGCTACACCTTC.

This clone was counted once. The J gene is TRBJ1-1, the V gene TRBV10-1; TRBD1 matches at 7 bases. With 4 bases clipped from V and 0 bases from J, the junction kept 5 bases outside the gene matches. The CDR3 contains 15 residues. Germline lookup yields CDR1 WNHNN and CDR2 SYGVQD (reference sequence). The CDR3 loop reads CASSGCQGVNTEAFF. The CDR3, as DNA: TGCGCCAGCAGTGGATGTCAGGGGGTGAACACTGAAGCTTTCTTT.

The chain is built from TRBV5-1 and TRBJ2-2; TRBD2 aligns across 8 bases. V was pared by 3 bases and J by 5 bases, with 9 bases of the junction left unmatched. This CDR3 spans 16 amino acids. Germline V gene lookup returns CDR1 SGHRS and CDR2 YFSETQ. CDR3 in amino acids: CASSSPGGAGTGELFF. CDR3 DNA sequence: TGCGCCAGCAGCTCCCCGGGAGGGGCCGGAACCGGGGAGCTGTTTTTT. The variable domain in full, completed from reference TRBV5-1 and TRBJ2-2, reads KAGVTQTPRYLIKTRGQQVTLSCSPISGHRSVSWYQQTPGQGLQFLFEYFSETQRNKGNFPGRFSGRQFSNSRSEMNVSTLELGDSALYLCASSSPGGAGTGELFFGEGSRLTVL.